A selection of T cell receptor beta chains follows, all from one sample in a study of shared clonotypes between healthy human individuals. Profiling relied on immunoSEQ multiplex PCR, and the TCRdb table lists in-frame clones only, not all of them. This sample has roughly 1.5 million clones, with 98% found just once. The specimen was naive CD4+ T cells sorted from blood. The source of these receptors is a man aged 25 to 45 in good health. CDR3s include the opening cysteine and the closing phenylalanine or tryptophan. D genes are given only for firm matches. Rows give clone size only sometimes, using once, few, many, or a class for an expanded clone.

CDR3nt	CDR3aa	abundance	v_gene	j_gene	d_gene
TGCGCCAGCAGCTTGGCAGGTTGGGCAGGGGAAGAGACCCAGTACTTC	CASSLAGWAGEETQYF	.	TRBV5-1	TRBJ2-5	.
TGTGCCAGCAAAGGCGAGCAGTACTTC	CASKGEQYF	.	TRBV27	TRBJ2-7	.
TGTGCCAGCAGGAAAGCGGGAGGGCCTATTAATGAGCAGTTCTTC	CASRKAGGPINEQFF	.	TRBV28	TRBJ2-1	TRBD2
TGCAGCACTATAGGGGGCGGTAGGACTGAAGCTTTCTTT	CSTIGGGRTEAFF	.	TRBV29-1	TRBJ1-1	TRBD1
TGTGCCAGTAGTATCCAGTATAGCCTAGGCTCCTACAATGAGCAGTTCTTC	CASSIQYSLGSYNEQFF	.	TRBV19	TRBJ2-1	.
TGCGCCAGCAGCTTTGCTAGCGAGGACAGTGAGCAGTTCTTC	CASSFASEDSEQFF	.	TRBV5-1	TRBJ2-1	.
TGTGCCAGTAGTATTGACCAGCCGAACACTGAAGCTTTCTTT	CASSIDQPNTEAFF	.	TRBV19	TRBJ1-1	.
TGTGCCAGCAGGGCATCCTCGAACACCGGGGAGCTGTTTTTT	CASRASSNTGELFF	.	TRBV6-5	TRBJ2-2	.
TGCGCCAGCAGCTTGATATGGGGAGTGGAGACCCAGTACTTC	CASSLIWGVETQYF	once	TRBV5-1	TRBJ2-5	.
TGTGCCAGCAGCTTAGTTCAGAAGGATGTCTATGGCTACACCTTC	CASSLVQKDVYGYTF	.	TRBV7-2	TRBJ1-2	.
TGCGCCAGCAGCTTGGAAGCAGGGGGCAGGACTGAAGCTTTCTTT	CASSLEAGGRTEAFF	.	TRBV5-1	TRBJ1-1	TRBD1
TGTGCCAGCAGCCTTACCGTCGGGCCCCAGCATTTT	CASSLTVGPQHF	once	TRBV28	TRBJ1-5	.
TGCGCAACAGGGTTGAGGCACGAGCAGTACTTC	CATGLRHEQYF	.	TRBV20-1	TRBJ2-7	.
TGTGCCAGCAGTTACTCCAGGGTGCAGGAGACCCAGTACTTC	CASSYSRVQETQYF	.	TRBV6-6	TRBJ2-5	.
TGCGCCAGCAGCATCTTAGGGGGAAGCACTGAAGCTTTCTTT	CASSILGGSTEAFF	.	TRBV4-3	TRBJ1-1	.
TGTGCCAGCAGCGTGGACTTTGGACTAGAGCAGTTCTTC	CASSVDFGLEQFF	.	TRBV6-4	TRBJ2-1	.
TGTGCCAGCAGCCCAAGACAGACCTATCAGCCCCAGCATTTT	CASSPRQTYQPQHF	.	TRBV6-6	TRBJ1-5	.
TGTGCCAGCAACTCGCACGGGTCTGGGGCCAACGTCCTGACTTTC	CASNSHGSGANVLTF	once	TRBV9	TRBJ2-6	.